This T cell receptor beta chain comes out of a study of T cells in localized non-small cell lung cancer. General observations from the study: Heterogeneity is still possible, as just one tumor region was sequenced. Clonality of T cells reached its maximum in uninvolved adjacent lung, surpassing tumor.

As regards this clone: As yet, its antigen is unknown.

Some clones are missing from TCRdb's copy, which holds only in-frame ones; the method was immunoSEQ multiplex PCR. The data hold just over 4,000 clones, with more than 35% observed a single time. The germline CDR1 and CDR2 sequences are SNHLY and FYNNEI. V dropped 6 bases and J dropped 2; count of bases not matched to a gene: 8. The CDR3 is made up of 17 amino acids. The chain uses TRBV2 and TRBJ2-3, with 13 bases fitting TRBD2. This clonotype originated in a woman between 35 and 75 years old with stage I lung adenocarcinoma. The specimen was lung tumor tissue, collected before any cancer treatment. The DNA for the CDR3 is TGTGCCAGCAGCAAGGGGACTAGCGGGACTATCACAGATACGCAGTATTTT. This translates into CASSKGTSGTITDTQYF.